This TCR beta chain came from a study of blood T cell repertoires in COVID-19. V lost 2 bases and J lost 2, with 10 bases in between. The CDR3 is made up of 15 amino acids. The germline CDR1 and CDR2 sequences are LNHDA and SQIVND (reference sequence). Per the original data handling: Reference gene primers were amplified, and this amplification served to estimate nucleated cell counts. Some clones are missing from TCRdb's copy, which holds only in-frame ones; the method was immunoSEQ multiplex PCR. V, J and clone size are taken as reported in that table, and D and trimming were inferred from the DNA itself. The sample records about 130,000 clones, 65% to 90% being singletons.

This TCR was sampled from a man at least 80 years old with active or convalescent COVID-19. The sequenced sample consisted of peripheral blood. The chain recombines TRBV19 with TRBJ2-1, with TRBD2 as a possible D gene (5 bases). The DNA of the CDR3 is TGTGCCAGTAGTATAACTCGGGAACCCTACAATGAGCAGTTCTTC. As protein: CASSITREPYNEQFF.